The following is a T cell receptor (beta chain) sequence with its context. The clone's antigen remains unknown. Base qualities were left out, and no much larger clone turns up one base away. Using the deep immunoSEQ assay, multiplex PCR amplified TCR CDR3 regions from genomic DNA. For each cell subset, the extracted genomic DNA was distributed evenly across all wells of several immunoSEQ 96-well plates, and each plate served as one replicate. For sorted subsets, each replicate PCR was loaded with about 200 ng genomic DNA, equivalent to 25,000 to 30,000 T cell genomes. The purified libraries were quantified using a Qubit 3.0 fluorometer, sized with a Bioanalyzer 2100, and then quantified again using the KAPA Library Quantification kit. Every immunoSEQ 96-well plate was sequenced on a separate single-read 150-cycle Illumina NextSeq 550 flow cell. For the original study's pipeline: Because the immunoSEQ output included only junctional sequences and no quality scores, the filtering could not be the same as the filtering used for full-length reads. To assign V/J genes and CDR3, sequences were annotated against IMGT germline references using PyIR, a Python wrapper for IgBLAST v1.9. Reads were removed for weak V/J assignments (E-value above 1e-6), missing CDR3, stop codons, out-of-frame junctions, or ambiguous translated residues. V3J clonotypes were defined as sequences sharing an identical inferred V gene, J gene, and CDR3 amino acid sequence. Percentage overlap between repertoires was calculated by dividing the number of shared unique clonotypes by the size of the smaller repertoire. RTK rarefaction, the Chao1 estimator, and Recon v2.1 estimates of unobserved clonotypes were used to assess repertoire richness. For all TCRbeta clonotypes obtained by the gDNA method from several donors, generation probabilities were computed with OLGA. TCRdb mirrors the immuneACCESS table, restricted to in-frame sequences. Some clones are absent from its copies; in checked studies, under half trace to an unresolved V gene, and the reason for the others is unknown. V, J and clone size were drawn from that table, and D and trimming were deduced from the DNA. Across this sample there are over 2 million clones, with around 95% seen only once. The biggest ten clones account for more than 0.1% of the sample.

According to the germline V gene (reference sequence), CDR1 reads GTSNPN and CDR2 reads SVGIG. V sheds 4 bases and J sheds 6 bases, leaving 13 bases between their ends. There are 13 amino acids in the CDR3, from cysteine to phenylalanine inclusive. Solely the CDR3 DNA is kept, with 39 bases framed from the first base. Donors were healthy HIV-negative adults with no recently reported acute infections or vaccinations. All donors were Caucasian adults living in Nashville, Tennessee, USA. CD4+ T cells were enriched by magnetic negative selection, after which naive cells were positively selected on CD45RA and the negative fraction was taken as the memory subset. After blood collection by leukapheresis, PBMCs were isolated using Ficoll-Histopaque density gradient centrifugation and then cryopreserved in the vapor phase of liquid nitrogen. Analytical flow cytometry was used to check the purity and quantity of each magnetically sorted T cell population. Genomic DNA was isolated from each sorted fraction and quantified by UV absorbance on a Nanodrop 2000c.

These data belong to a study of shared clonotypes between healthy human individuals (dated by TCRdb to about 2020). Broadly, across the study: The cohort comprised two women and three men aged 18 to 49 years. To increase sequencing depth and limit assay-specific biases, different laboratories used diverse techniques to prepare libraries and sequence TCR repertoires. For each donor, CD4 naive and CD4 memory were each given three plates, CD8 naive was given two plates, and CD8 memory was given one plate. Each donor's leukapheresis produced roughly between roughly 0.9 and 8.9 billion PBMCs. Blood TCR repertoires of five healthy adults were deeply sequenced to estimate repertoire size and the extent of clonotype sharing between individuals.

General conclusions and limits of the study: Approximately 4.8% of naive CD4, approximately 3.7% of naive CD8, 2.3% of memory CD4, and about 0.4% of memory CD8 clonotypes were shared across several donors. Compared with non-shared clonotypes, clonotypes shared by all four sorted-subset donors had higher generation probabilities. Pairwise subsampling led to the expectation that sequencing depth would affect the degree of clonotype sharing among donors. Rarefaction of sorted-subset datasets indicated incomplete sequencing despite the large sequencing depth. The genetic and exposure-history diversity represented was limited by the small number of donors. Larger estimated clonotype richness was generally found for naive subsets than for memory subsets. Only blood was sampled, and tissue TCR repertoires likely differ from those in blood.

The chain is made from TRBV30 and TRBJ1-3; the D gene is not confidently resolved. This TCR came from a man aged 18 to 29 in good health. The sequencing input was naive CD4+ T cells sorted from blood. This specimen's cell subset or site label, interpreted: CD45RA+ positively selected. The DNA sequence is as follows: TGTGCCTGGAAATGGACGGGATTAAACACCATATATTTT. It encodes CAWKWTGLNTIYF.